This T cell receptor (beta chain) came from a study of CD8+ T cells in alopecia areata. Broader study findings: Clarity of TCR sharing across patients fell short of that in mice, possibly HLA-related. Affected lesional scalp, above all in alopecia totalis/universalis, was more clonal than normal scalp.

PBMCs yielded sorted CD4+ and CD8+ T cells. The germline V gene encodes CDR1 SGHAT and CDR2 FQDESV (reference sequence). J lost 1 base, V lost 5 bases, and 4 bases had no gene match. The length of the CDR3 is 16 residues. The table lists this clone with a few counts. Its antigen is currently unknown. Isolated RNA was reverse transcribed into cDNA used as the sequencing template. Assay: immunoSEQ multiplex PCR; the TCRdb copy retains only in-frame clones and omits some. The data contain 110,000 or so clones, roughly two thirds of them singletons. The TCR was taken from a human donor in good health. Sequencing was done on a sample of CD4+ T cells sorted from blood. V usage is TRBV11-1 and J usage is TRBJ2-5, with TRBD2 identical over 13 bases. The CDR3 here is CASSPRTSGGQETQYF. The CDR3 coding sequence is TGTGCCAGCAGCCCCAGGACTAGCGGGGGCCAAGAGACCCAGTACTTC.